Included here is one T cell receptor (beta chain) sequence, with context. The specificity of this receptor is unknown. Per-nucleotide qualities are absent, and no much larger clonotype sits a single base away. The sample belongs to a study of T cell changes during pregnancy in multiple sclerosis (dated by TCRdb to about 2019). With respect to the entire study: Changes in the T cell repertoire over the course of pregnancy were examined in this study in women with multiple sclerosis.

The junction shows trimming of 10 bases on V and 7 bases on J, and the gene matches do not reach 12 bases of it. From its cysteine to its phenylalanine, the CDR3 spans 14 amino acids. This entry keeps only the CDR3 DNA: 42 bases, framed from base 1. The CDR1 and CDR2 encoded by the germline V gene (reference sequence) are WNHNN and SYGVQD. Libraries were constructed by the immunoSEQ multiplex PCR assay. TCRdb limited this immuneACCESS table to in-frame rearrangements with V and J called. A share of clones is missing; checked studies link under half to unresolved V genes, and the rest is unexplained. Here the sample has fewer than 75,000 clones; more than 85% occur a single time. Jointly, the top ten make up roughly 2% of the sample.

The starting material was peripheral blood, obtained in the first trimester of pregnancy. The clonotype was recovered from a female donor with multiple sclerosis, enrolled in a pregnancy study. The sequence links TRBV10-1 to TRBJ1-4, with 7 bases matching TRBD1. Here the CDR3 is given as CATMGTGVIEKLFF. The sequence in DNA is TGCGCCACCATGGGAACAGGGGTGATTGAAAAACTGTTTTTT.